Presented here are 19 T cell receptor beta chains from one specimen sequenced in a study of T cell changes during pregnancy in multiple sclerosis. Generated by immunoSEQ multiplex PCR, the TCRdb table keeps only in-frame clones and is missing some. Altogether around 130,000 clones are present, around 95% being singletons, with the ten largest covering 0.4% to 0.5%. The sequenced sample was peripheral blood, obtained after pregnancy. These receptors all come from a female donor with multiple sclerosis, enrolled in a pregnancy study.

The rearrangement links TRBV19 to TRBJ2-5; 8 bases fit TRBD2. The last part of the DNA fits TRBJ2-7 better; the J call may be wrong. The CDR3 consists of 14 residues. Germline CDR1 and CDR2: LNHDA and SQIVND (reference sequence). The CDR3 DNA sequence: TGTGCCAGTAGTATGTTTAGCGGGATCGACGAGCAGTACTTC. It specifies CASSMFSGIDEQYF.

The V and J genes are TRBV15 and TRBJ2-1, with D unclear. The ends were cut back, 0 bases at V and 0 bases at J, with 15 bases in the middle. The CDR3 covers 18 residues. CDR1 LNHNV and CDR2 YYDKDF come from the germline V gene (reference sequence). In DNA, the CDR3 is TGTGCCACCAGCAGAGATTCCGTGCGGCAGAGCTCCTACAATGAGCAGTTCTTC. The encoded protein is CATSRDSVRQSSYNEQFF.

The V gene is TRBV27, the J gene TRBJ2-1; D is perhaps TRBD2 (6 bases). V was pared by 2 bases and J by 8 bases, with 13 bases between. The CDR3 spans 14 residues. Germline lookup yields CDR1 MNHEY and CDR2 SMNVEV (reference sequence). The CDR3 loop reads CASSLGSGGDEQFF. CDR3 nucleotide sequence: TGTGCCAGCAGTTTAGGGTCCGGCGGGGATGAGCAGTTCTTC.

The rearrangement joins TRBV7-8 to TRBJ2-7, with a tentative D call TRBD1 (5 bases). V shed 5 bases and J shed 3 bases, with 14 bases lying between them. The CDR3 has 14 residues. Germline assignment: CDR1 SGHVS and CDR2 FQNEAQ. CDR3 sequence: CASSLGQGFYEQYF. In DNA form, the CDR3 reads TGTGCCAGCAGCCTAGGCCAGGGTTTCTACGAGCAGTACTTC.

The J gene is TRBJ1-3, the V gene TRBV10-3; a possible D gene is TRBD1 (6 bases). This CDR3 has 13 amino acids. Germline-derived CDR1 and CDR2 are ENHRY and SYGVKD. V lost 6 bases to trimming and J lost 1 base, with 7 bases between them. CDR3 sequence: CAIRDSSGNTIYF. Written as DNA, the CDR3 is TGTGCCATCAGGGACAGTTCTGGAAACACCATATATTTT.

The CDR3 DNA follows: TGTGCCAGCAGCTTGGCAGGGCCGGCTTTCTTT. Its translation is CASSLAGPAFF. This chain links TRBV5-6 with TRBJ1-1; D may be TRBD1 (5 bases). Deletions cut 0 bases from V and 11 bases from J, with 8 bases between. This CDR3 contains 11 residues. Germline loops: CDR1 SGHDT, CDR2 YYEEEE.

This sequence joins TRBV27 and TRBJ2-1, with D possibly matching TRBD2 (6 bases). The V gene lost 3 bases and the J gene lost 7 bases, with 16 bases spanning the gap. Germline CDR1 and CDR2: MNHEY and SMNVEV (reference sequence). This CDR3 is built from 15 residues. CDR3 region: CASSLTRIARNEQFF. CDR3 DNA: TGTGCCAGCAGTTTGACTAGAATCGCGCGAAATGAGCAGTTCTTC.

Here the CDR3 reads CASRPLDRDNEKLFF. The CDR3 nucleotides read TGTGCCAGTAGGCCACTGGACAGGGATAATGAAAAACTGTTTTTT. The chain employs TRBV19 and TRBJ1-4, with 8 bases matching TRBD1. Germline lookup yields CDR1 LNHDA and CDR2 SQIVND (reference sequence). CDR3 length: 15 amino acids. Trimming removed 6 bases from V and 4 bases from J; junction bases left unmatched: 7.

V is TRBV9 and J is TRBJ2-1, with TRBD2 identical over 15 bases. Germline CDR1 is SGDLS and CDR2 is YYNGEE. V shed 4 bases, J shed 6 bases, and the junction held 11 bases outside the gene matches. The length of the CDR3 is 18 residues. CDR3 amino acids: CASSPQGLAGGRPNEQFF. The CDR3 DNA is TGTGCCAGCAGCCCCCAGGGACTAGCGGGAGGTAGGCCCAATGAGCAGTTCTTC.

CDR3 sequence reads: CASSVSAYNEQFF. In DNA form, the CDR3 reads TGTGCCAGCAGCGTCTCAGCCTACAATGAGCAGTTCTTC. The chain employs TRBV7-2 and TRBJ2-1; no clear D. This CDR3 has 13 residues. The V end lost 5 bases, the J end lost 2 bases, and 7 bases lay between the germline ends. From germline, CDR1 is SGHTA and CDR2 FQGNSA.

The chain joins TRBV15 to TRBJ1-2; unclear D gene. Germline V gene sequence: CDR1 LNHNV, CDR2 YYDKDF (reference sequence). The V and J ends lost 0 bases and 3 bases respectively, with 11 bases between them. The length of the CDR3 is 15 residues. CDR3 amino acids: CATSRDSARDYGYTF. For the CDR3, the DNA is TGTGCCACCAGCAGAGATTCCGCGAGAGACTATGGCTACACCTTC.

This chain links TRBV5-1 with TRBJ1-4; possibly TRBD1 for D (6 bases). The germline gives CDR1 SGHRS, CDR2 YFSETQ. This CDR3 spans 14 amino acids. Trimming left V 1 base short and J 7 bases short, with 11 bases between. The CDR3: CASSLPGVGEKLFF. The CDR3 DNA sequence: TGCGCCAGCAGCTTGCCAGGGGTTGGTGAAAAACTGTTTTTT.

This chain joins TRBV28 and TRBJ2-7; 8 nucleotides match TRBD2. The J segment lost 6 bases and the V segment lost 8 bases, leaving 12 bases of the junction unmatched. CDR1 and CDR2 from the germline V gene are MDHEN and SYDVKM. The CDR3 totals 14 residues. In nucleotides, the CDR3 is TGTGCCAGCGCCGAGTCCGGGAGGGCCCTCGAGCAGTACTTC. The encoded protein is CASAESGRALEQYF.

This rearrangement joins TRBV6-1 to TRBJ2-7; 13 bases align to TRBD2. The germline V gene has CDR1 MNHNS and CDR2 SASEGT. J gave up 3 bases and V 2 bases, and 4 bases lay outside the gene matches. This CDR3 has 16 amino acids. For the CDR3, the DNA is TGTGCCAGCAGTGAAATGGGACTAGCGGGATACTACGAGCAGTACTTC. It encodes CASSEMGLAGYYEQYF.

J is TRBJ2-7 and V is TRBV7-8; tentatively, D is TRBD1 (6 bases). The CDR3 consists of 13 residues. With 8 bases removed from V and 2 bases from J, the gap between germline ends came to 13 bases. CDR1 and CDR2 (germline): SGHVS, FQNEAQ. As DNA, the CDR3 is TGTGCCAGCTCATTCGACAGGACCTACGAGCAGTACTTC. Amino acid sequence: CASSFDRTYEQYF.

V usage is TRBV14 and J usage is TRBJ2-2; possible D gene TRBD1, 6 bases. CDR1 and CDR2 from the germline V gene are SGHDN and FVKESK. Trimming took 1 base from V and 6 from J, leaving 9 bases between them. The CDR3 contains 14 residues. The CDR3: CASSQVPGAGELFF. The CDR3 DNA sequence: TGTGCCAGCAGCCAAGTCCCAGGGGCCGGGGAGCTGTTTTTT.

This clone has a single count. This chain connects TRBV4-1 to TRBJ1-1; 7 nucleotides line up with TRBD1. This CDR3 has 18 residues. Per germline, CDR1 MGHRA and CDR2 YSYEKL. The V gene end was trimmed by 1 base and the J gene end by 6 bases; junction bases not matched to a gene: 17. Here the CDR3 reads CASSQGGLDEGASSEAFF. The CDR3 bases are TGCGCCAGCAGCCAAGGGGGGCTGGATGAGGGGGCGTCCTCTGAAGCTTTCTTT.

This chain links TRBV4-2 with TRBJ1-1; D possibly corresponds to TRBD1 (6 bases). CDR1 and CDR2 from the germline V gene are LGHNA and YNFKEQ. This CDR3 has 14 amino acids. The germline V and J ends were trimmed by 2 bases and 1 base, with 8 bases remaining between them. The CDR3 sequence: CASSQSTGNTEAFF. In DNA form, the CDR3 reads TGTGCCAGCAGCCAATCGACAGGGAACACTGAAGCTTTCTTT.

The chain's CDR3 is CSVKGGGETQYF. Here the CDR3 DNA reads TGCAGCGTCAAAGGGGGCGGGGAGACCCAGTACTTC. The chain uses TRBV29-1 and TRBJ2-5, with 7 positions matching TRBD1. The V segment lost 6 bases and the J segment 5 bases; nucleotides outside the gene matches: 6. The CDR3 has 12 residues. The germline V gene encodes CDR1 SQVTM and CDR2 ANQGSEA.